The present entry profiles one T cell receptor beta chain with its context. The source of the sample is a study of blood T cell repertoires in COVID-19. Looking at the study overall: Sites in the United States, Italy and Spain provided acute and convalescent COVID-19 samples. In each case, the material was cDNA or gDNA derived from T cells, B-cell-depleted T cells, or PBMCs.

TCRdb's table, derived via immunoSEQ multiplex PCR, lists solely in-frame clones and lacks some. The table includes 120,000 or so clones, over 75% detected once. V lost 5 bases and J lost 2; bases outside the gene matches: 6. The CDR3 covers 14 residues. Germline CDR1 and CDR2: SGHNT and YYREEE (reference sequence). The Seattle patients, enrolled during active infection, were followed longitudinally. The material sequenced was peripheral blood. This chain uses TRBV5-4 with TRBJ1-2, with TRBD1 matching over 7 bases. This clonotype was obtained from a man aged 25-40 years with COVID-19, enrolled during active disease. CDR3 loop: CASRAPGGNYGYTF. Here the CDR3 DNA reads TGTGCCAGCAGGGCCCCAGGGGGAAACTATGGCTACACCTTC.